This T cell receptor (beta chain) was identified during a study of blood T cell repertoires in COVID-19. Study-level background: There were acute and convalescent COVID-19 samples, and they came from the United States, Italy and Spain. The analysed material was cDNA or gDNA that came from T cells, B-cell-depleted T cells, or PBMCs.

Original data processing: The assay estimated nucleated cells by amplifying reference gene primers. Produced via immunoSEQ multiplex PCR; TCRdb's table is partial and in-frame only. The DNA gave D and trimming, while V, J and clone size come from that table. The data contain under 250,000 clones, roughly four fifths of them seen just once; the ten biggest clones take up approximately 4.7%. Germline V gene lookup returns CDR1 SNHLY and CDR2 FYNNEI. This CDR3 spans 14 amino acids. The trim removed 7 bases at V and 2 bases at J, leaving 1 base unmatched. Sample: peripheral blood. This clonotype was obtained from a man in his fifties or sixties with active or convalescent COVID-19. The rearrangement uses TRBV2 and TRBJ2-5; 13 bases are shared with TRBD2. The CDR3 spells CASKLAGGQETQYF. In nucleotides, the CDR3 is TGTGCCAGCAAACTAGCGGGGGGGCAAGAGACCCAGTACTTC.